The T cell receptor (beta chain) under discussion was sequenced for a study of blood T cell repertoires in COVID-19. Study-level information: The study drew acute and convalescent COVID-19 samples from the United States, Italy and Spain. From T cells, B-cell-depleted T cells, or PBMCs came the material, which was cDNA or gDNA.

The CDR3 spans 12 residues. V lost 7 bases to trimming and J lost 0 bases, with 4 bases between them. CDR1 and CDR2 from the germline V gene are MDHEN and SYDVKM. Original processing notes: Amplification with reference gene primers provided the estimates of nucleated cell counts. TCRdb's table, derived via immunoSEQ multiplex PCR, lists solely in-frame clones and lacks some. V and J calls and clone size are those listed in that table; D and trimming were worked out from the DNA. The sample includes some 190,000 clones, 80% to 90% of them seen just once. The receptor was isolated from a man aged 55 to 69 with acute or convalescent COVID-19. The chain has TRBV28 and TRBJ2-1; no reliable D call. The sample consisted of peripheral blood. The CDR3 nucleotides read TGTGCCAGCAAGAGCTCCTACAATGAGCAGTTCTTC. As protein: CASKSSYNEQFF.